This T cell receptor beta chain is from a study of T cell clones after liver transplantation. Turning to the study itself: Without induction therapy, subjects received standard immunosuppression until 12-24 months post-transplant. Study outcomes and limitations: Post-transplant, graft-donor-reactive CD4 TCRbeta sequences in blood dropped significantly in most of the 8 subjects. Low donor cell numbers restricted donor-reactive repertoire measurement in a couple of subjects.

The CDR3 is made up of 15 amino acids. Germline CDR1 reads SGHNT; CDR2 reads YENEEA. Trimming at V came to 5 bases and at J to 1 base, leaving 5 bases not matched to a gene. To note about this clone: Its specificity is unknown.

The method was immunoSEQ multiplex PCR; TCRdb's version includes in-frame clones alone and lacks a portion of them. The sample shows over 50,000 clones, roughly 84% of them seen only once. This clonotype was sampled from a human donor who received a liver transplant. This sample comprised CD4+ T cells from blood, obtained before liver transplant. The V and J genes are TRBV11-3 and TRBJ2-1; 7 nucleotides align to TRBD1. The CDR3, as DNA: TGTGCCAGCAGCATAACAGGGGAATCCTACAATGAGCAGTTCTTC. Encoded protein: CASSITGESYNEQFF.